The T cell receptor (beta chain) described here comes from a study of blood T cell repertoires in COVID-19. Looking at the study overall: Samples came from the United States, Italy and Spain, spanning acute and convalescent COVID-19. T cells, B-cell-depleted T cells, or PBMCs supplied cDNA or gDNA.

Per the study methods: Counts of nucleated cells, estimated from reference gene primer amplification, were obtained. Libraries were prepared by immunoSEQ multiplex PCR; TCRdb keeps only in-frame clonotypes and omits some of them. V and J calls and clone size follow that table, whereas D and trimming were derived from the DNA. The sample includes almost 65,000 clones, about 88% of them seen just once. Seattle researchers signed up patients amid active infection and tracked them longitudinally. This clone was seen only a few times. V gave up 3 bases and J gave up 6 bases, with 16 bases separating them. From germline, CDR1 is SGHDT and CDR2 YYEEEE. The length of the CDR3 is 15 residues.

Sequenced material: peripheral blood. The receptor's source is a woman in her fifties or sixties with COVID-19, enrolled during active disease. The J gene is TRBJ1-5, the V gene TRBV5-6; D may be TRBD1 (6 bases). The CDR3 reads CASSSTMGAGQPQHF. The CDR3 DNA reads TGTGCCAGCAGCTCAACAATGGGGGCGGGTCAGCCCCAGCATTTT.